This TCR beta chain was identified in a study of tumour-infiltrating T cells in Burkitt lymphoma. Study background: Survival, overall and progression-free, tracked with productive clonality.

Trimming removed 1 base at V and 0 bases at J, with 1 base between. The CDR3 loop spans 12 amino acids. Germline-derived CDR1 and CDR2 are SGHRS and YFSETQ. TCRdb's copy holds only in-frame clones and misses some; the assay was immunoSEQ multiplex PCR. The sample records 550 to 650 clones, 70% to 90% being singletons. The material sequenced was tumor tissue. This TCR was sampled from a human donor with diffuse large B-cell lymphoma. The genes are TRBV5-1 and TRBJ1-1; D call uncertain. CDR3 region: CASSLLNTEAFF. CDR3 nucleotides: TGCGCCAGCAGCTTGCTGAACACTGAAGCTTTCTTT. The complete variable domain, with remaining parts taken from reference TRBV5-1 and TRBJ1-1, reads KAGVTQTPRYLIKTRGQQVTLSCSPISGHRSVSWYQQTPGQGLQFLFEYFSETQRNKGNFPGRFSGRQFSNSRSEMNVSTLELGDSALYLCASSLLNTEAFFGQGTRLTVV.